The rows below give T cell receptor beta chains drawn from one sample of a study of T cells expressing NK-cell markers. TCRdb re-called the 5' RACE reads and catalogs CDR3 proteins one per entry, DNA excluded. The sample has about 380,000 distinct CDR3 sequences. Specimen: blood T cells: a sorted CD56 or NKG2C T cell subset, CD4+ or CD8+ T cells, or bulk PBMC T cells (not recorded which). The source of these receptors is a man aged 18-70 years in good health. Each CDR3 is given with its conserved first and last residue.

j_gene,v_gene,CDR3aa
TRBJ2-3,TRBV27,CASSIRTSTDTQYF
TRBJ2-1,TRBV7-2,CASSRGYNEQFF
TRBJ2-7,TRBV2,CASSGQPYEQYF
TRBJ2-7,TRBV20-1,CSARDDGSLSYEQYF
TRBJ2-7,TRBV25-1,CATGTDSYEQYF
TRBJ2-7,TRBV28,CASRPQGREQYF
TRBJ2-2,TRBV12-3/TRBV12-4,CASSFRGANTGELFF
TRBJ1-6,TRBV27,CASSSGTGVYSPLHF
TRBJ2-7,TRBV6-6,CASIRYGGTEQYF
TRBJ2-1,TRBV2,CASSGTSGGILYNEQFF
TRBJ2-5,TRBV2,CASRGFQETQYF
TRBJ2-7,TRBV20-1,CSAHPGTSVTYEQYF
TRBJ1-5,TRBV6-1,CASRSRTGVGQPQHF
TRBJ2-5,TRBV6-1,CASSLRTSGGRQTQYF
TRBJ2-2,TRBV7-9,CASSRDTNTGELFF
TRBJ2-7,TRBV20-1,CSARSGTGMRKQYF
TRBJ2-3,TRBV20-1,CSARTVGGTQYF
TRBJ2-2,TRBV6-1,CASSGGTGITGELFF
TRBJ2-3,TRBV5-1,CASSLRWGVADTQYF
TRBJ1-3,TRBV6-1,CASSKDRAGNTIYF
TRBJ1-5,TRBV9,CASSVRGAGNQPQHF
TRBJ1-2,TRBV6-5,CASSYGEGGYGYTF
TRBJ2-4,TRBV5-1,CASSLEPSGGIAKNIQYF
TRBJ1-2,TRBV6-1,CASSRDRAPTYGYTF
TRBJ1-6,TRBV2,CASSEVWQGAGSYNSPLHF
TRBJ2-6,TRBV11-2,CASSFSTGALSGANVLTF
TRBJ2-2,TRBV9,CASSIQLGTGYDANTGELFF
TRBJ2-2,TRBV4-2,CASRGGLAGGLHTGELFF
TRBJ1-1,TRBV10-3,CAISAGVRDTEAFF
TRBJ1-2,TRBV28,CASSFAGQGPRGYTF
TRBJ2-7,TRBV14,CASSSLVGSSYEQYF
TRBJ1-2,TRBV19,CASSIRTEDYGYTF
TRBJ1-5,TRBV18,CASSPDAGEYLRPQHF
TRBJ1-5,TRBV30,CAWSEQGLSNQPQHF
TRBJ2-3,TRBV18,CASSPRGGGLLTDTQYF
TRBJ2-1,TRBV9,CASSGGLARSYNEQFF
TRBJ2-2,TRBV4-1,CASSQDPSGYTGELFF
TRBJ2-7,TRBV6-1,CASARAGDSLEQYF
TRBJ1-2,TRBV5-1,CASSATRDTYGYTF
TRBJ1-4,TRBV6-1,CASSPRVGADEKLFF
TRBJ1-2,TRBV5-6,CASGPVSLSYGYTF
TRBJ2-3,TRBV5-1,CASSLGSDTQYF
TRBJ2-2,TRBV27,CASSKGQIDTGELFF
TRBJ2-1,TRBV7-2,CASSGNRVNEQFF
TRBJ2-2,TRBV29-1,CSVGRTGTGELFF
TRBJ2-6,TRBV24-1,CATSDYDRFSGANVLTF
TRBJ2-7,TRBV14,CASSQVGTGGYEQYF
TRBJ1-2,TRBV12-3/TRBV12-4,CASSMGQLYGYTF
TRBJ1-2,TRBV20-1,CSAPRLGAGGYTF
TRBJ1-1,TRBV27,CASTSLPGAAPEAFF
TRBJ1-2,TRBV7-9,CASSSGQGASGYGYTF
TRBJ2-7,TRBV3-1,CASSQGWRGDTYEQYF
TRBJ1-2,TRBV28,CASSPVNQINYGYTF